The rows below give T cell receptor beta chains drawn from one sample of a study of T-cell memory formation after mild COVID-19. Each CDR3 protein gets one entry after TCRdb re-called the 5' RACE reads with MiXCR. Of about 470,000 distinct CDR3 sequences detected, about 23% appear once; the ten largest clones hold around 13%. Material for sequencing was PBMCs or a T cell subset sorted from them (not recorded which). The receptors here all came from an adult woman who had mild COVID-19 (a few samples of this study predate the infection). Cell type and time point are not known. The CDR3 runs from the conserved cysteine through the conserved F or W. The D gene is left open where the match is weak. The size field is filled for only some rows; it gives once, few, many or a size class.

d_call: TRBD1; j_call: TRBJ2-3; clone_size: NA; v_call: TRBV7-9; cdr3_aa: CASSPWTGNTDTQYF; cdr3_nt: TGTGCCAGCAGCCCGTGGACAGGGAATACAGATACGCAGTATTTT
d_call: TRBD1; j_call: TRBJ1-2; clone_size: many; v_call: TRBV7-3; cdr3_aa: CASSLTGGGAGYTF; cdr3_nt: TGTGCCAGCAGTTTGACAGGGGGCGGTGCTGGCTACACCTTC
d_call: NA; j_call: TRBJ1-6; clone_size: NA; v_call: TRBV5-1; cdr3_aa: CASSTGPSNSPLHF; cdr3_nt: TGCGCCAGCAGCACGGGCCCTTCCAATTCACCCCTCCACTTT
d_call: TRBD1; j_call: TRBJ1-1; clone_size: NA; v_call: TRBV9; cdr3_aa: CASSVGQGPRNTEAFF; cdr3_nt: TGTGCCAGCAGCGTAGGACAGGGGCCTCGAAACACTGAAGCTTTCTTT
d_call: TRBD1; j_call: TRBJ1-5; clone_size: NA; v_call: TRBV4-1; cdr3_aa: CASSQELDRGGQPQHF; cdr3_nt: TGCGCCAGCAGCCAAGAATTGGACAGGGGCGGCCAGCCCCAGCATTTT
d_call: NA; j_call: TRBJ2-7; clone_size: NA; v_call: TRBV20-1; cdr3_aa: CSATSRARSSYEQYF; cdr3_nt: TGCAGTGCTACGTCCCGAGCCCGGAGCTCCTACGAGCAGTACTTC
d_call: TRBD1; j_call: TRBJ2-3; clone_size: NA; v_call: TRBV7-3; cdr3_aa: CASSPTGHTDTQYF; cdr3_nt: TGTGCCAGCAGCCCGACAGGGCACACAGATACGCAGTATTTT
d_call: NA; j_call: TRBJ2-7; clone_size: few; v_call: TRBV19; cdr3_aa: CASSIAVAVYEQYF; cdr3_nt: TGTGCCAGTAGTATAGCGGTCGCCGTCTACGAGCAGTACTTC
d_call: TRBD2; j_call: TRBJ2-1; clone_size: NA; v_call: TRBV20-1; cdr3_aa: CSAGGTIREQFF; cdr3_nt: TGCAGTGCTGGAGGGACTATACGGGAGCAGTTCTTC
d_call: NA; j_call: TRBJ1-5; clone_size: few; v_call: TRBV12-3/TRBV12-4; cdr3_aa: CASNLRWGPQHF; cdr3_nt: TGTGCCAGCAACCTAAGATGGGGGCCCCAGCATTTT
d_call: NA; j_call: TRBJ1-2; clone_size: NA; v_call: TRBV18; cdr3_aa: CASSPVRSIGSNYGYTF; cdr3_nt: TGTGCCAGCTCACCAGTCCGTTCCATAGGATCTAACTATGGCTACACCTTC
d_call: NA; j_call: TRBJ1-2; clone_size: NA; v_call: TRBV29-1; cdr3_aa: CSVEPIQNYGYTF; cdr3_nt: TGCAGCGTTGAGCCAATCCAGAACTATGGCTACACCTTC
d_call: NA; j_call: TRBJ1-2; clone_size: NA; v_call: TRBV20-1; cdr3_aa: CSARDRESFGYTF; cdr3_nt: TGCAGTGCTAGAGATCGGGAATCTTTCGGCTACACCTTC
d_call: NA; j_call: TRBJ2-7; clone_size: few; v_call: TRBV15; cdr3_aa: CATSREPQYEQYF; cdr3_nt: TGTGCCACCAGCAGAGAGCCTCAATACGAGCAGTACTTC
d_call: TRBD2; j_call: TRBJ2-1; clone_size: NA; v_call: TRBV6-5; cdr3_aa: CASSYDLAGGPYNEQFF; cdr3_nt: TGTGCCAGCAGTTACGATCTAGCGGGAGGGCCCTACAATGAGCAGTTCTTC
d_call: NA; j_call: TRBJ1-1; clone_size: NA; v_call: TRBV5-6; cdr3_aa: CASSLNSWMNTEAFF; cdr3_nt: TGTGCCAGCAGCCTGAACAGTTGGATGAACACTGAAGCTTTCTTT
d_call: NA; j_call: TRBJ1-2; clone_size: NA; v_call: TRBV30; cdr3_aa: CAWSSLVGGGGYTF; cdr3_nt: TGTGCCTGGAGTTCTCTCGTGGGGGGCGGTGGCTACACCTTC